The 25 T cell receptor beta chains in this list originate from one sample, sequenced in a study of blood T cell repertoires in COVID-19. Assay: immunoSEQ multiplex PCR; the TCRdb copy retains only in-frame clones and omits some. The top ten hold 1% to 1.5% of the sample, which has 180,000 or so clones, 87% seen once. Sequencing was done on a sample of PBMCs or T cells enriched from blood (not recorded which). These receptor sequences come from a human donor with acute COVID-19. The donor label of this sample is uncertain.

The chain uses TRBV29-1 and TRBJ2-1, with 11 bases that match TRBD1. This CDR3 is 13 amino acids long. CDR1 SQVTM and CDR2 ANQGSEA come from the germline V gene. J was trimmed by 5 bases and V by 7 bases; bases with no gene match: 4. In nucleotides, the CDR3 is TGCAGCGCCGTGGGACAGGGGGACAATGAGCAGTTCTTC. Translating gives CSAVGQGDNEQFF.

V and J are TRBV7-9 and TRBJ2-2; 8 bases map to TRBD1. CDR3 size: 16 residues. The germline gives CDR1 SEHNR, CDR2 FQNEAQ (reference sequence). The junction had 4 bases not matched to a gene; V was cut back by 4 bases and J by 0 bases. The CDR3 protein is CASSSDRGPNTGELFF. For the CDR3, the DNA is TGTGCCAGCAGCTCTGACAGGGGTCCGAACACCGGGGAGCTGTTTTTT.

The gene calls are TRBV4-1 and TRBJ1-2; D is undetermined. Germline loops: CDR1 MGHRA, CDR2 YSYEKL. The CDR3 is 14 amino acids. The V gene lost 9 bases and the J gene lost 5 bases, with 19 bases spanning the gap. CDR3 protein: CASSRSTGLYGYTF. CDR3 bases: TGCGCCAGTTCGAGGTCCACCGGGTTATATGGCTACACCTTC.

CDR3 sequence (DNA): TGTGCCAGCAGCTTGGGGACAGGGAAGACCTACGAGCAGTACTTC. Residues: CASSLGTGKTYEQYF. This chain links TRBV7-9 with TRBJ2-7, with 9 bases lining up with TRBD1. This CDR3 region has 15 residues. V trimming: 3 bases; J trimming: 2 bases; junction bases outside the gene matches: 5. Germline CDR1 and CDR2: SEHNR and FQNEAQ (reference sequence).

This sequence joins TRBV12-3 or TRBV12-4 and TRBJ1-2; D is possibly TRBD1 (6 bases). The CDR3 extends over 13 amino acids. V dropped 5 bases and J dropped 6 bases, with 13 bases sitting between them. This CDR3 reads CASSALQGHGYTF. Here the CDR3 DNA reads TGTGCCAGCAGTGCTTTACAGGGCCATGGCTACACCTTC.

The V and J genes are TRBV5-6 and TRBJ2-7, with D unclear. V lost 3 bases, J lost 0 bases, and 7 bases lay in between. The CDR3 has 13 residues. Germline V gene data show CDR1 as SGHDT and CDR2 as YYEEEE. The CDR3 nucleotides are TGTGCCAGCAGCTCTAGAGACTCCTACGAGCAGTACTTC. This codes for CASSSRDSYEQYF.

A word on this clone: A read error may produce the germline difference seen at one junction end. The gene calls are TRBV27 and TRBJ1-2; 7 nucleotides agree with TRBD1. This CDR3 comprises 15 residues. Germline V lookup: CDR1 MNHEY, CDR2 SMNVEV (reference sequence). DNA of the CDR3: TGTGCCAGCAGTTTAGTAGGGGGCGCCGGCTATGGCCACACCTTC. It is translated as CASSLVGGAGYGHTF.

The rearrangement links TRBV4-1 to TRBJ2-2, with 10 positions matching TRBD1. Germline V lookup: CDR1 MGHRA, CDR2 YSYEKL. The junction had 8 bases not matched to a gene; V was cut back by 8 bases and J by 5 bases. This CDR3 region has 15 residues. The CDR3 protein is CASGIGQGGTGELFF. For the CDR3, the DNA is TGCGCCAGCGGAATAGGACAGGGGGGAACCGGGGAGCTGTTTTTT.

The chain uses TRBV6-4 and TRBJ2-2; 10 bases agree with TRBD2. The J segment lost 6 bases and the V segment lost 4 bases, leaving 2 bases of the junction unmatched. Germline CDR1 and CDR2: MRHNA and SNTAGT. The CDR3 is made up of 14 amino acids. The CDR3 DNA is TGTGCCAGCAGTGCTAGCGGGGGATCCGGGGAGCTGTTTTTT. Its translation: CASSASGGSGELFF.

This chain links TRBV7-9 with TRBJ2-3, with TRBD1 matching 10 bases. This CDR3 is built from 15 residues. The germline V gene encodes CDR1 SEHNR and CDR2 FQNEAQ (reference sequence). Unmatched junction bases numbered 4, after V lost 6 bases and J lost 1 base. CDR3 sequence (DNA): TGTGCCAGCAGTCCCGGGACAGGGGGCACAGATACGCAGTATTTT. Encoded protein: CASSPGTGGTDTQYF.

The rearrangement links TRBV5-4 to TRBJ2-2, with D possibly TRBD2 on 6 matching bases. Deletions cut 4 bases from V and 5 bases from J, with 6 bases between. Per germline, CDR1 SGHNT and CDR2 YYREEE (reference sequence). The CDR3 contains 12 residues. CDR3 bases: TGTGCCAGCAGCCGGGGGACCGGGGAGCTGTTTTTT. Protein: CASSRGTGELFF.

J is TRBJ1-3 and V is TRBV6-5; D might be TRBD1 (5 bases). The CDR3 runs 13 residues. Germline CDR1 is MNHEY and CDR2 is SVGAGI. V lost 4 bases and J 7 bases, leaving 11 bases between the germline ends. The CDR3 nucleotides are TGTGCCAGCAGTTCAGGGTCCGGGAACACCATATATTTT. The encoded protein is CASSSGSGNTIYF.

The V gene is TRBV24-1, the J gene TRBJ2-3; 10 bases fit TRBD2. Trimming took 4 bases from V and 3 from J; bases not matched to a gene: 6. Germline CDR1 reads KGHDR; CDR2 reads SFDVKD. This CDR3 contains 16 residues. The CDR3 nucleotides read TGTGCCACCAGTGACCCTGGGACTAGCGATACAGATACGCAGTATTTT. This gives the protein CATSDPGTSDTDTQYF.

In its sample, this clone was seen a few times. The chain is built from TRBV6-2 or TRBV6-3 and TRBJ2-5, with D maybe TRBD2 (6 bases). V was clipped by 1 base and J by 6 bases, with 12 bases between them. The germline V gene has CDR1 MNHEY and CDR2 SVGEGT. CDR3 length: 14 amino acids. CDR3 loop: CASSYLGGLQTQYF. The CDR3 coding sequence is TGTGCCAGCAGTTACTTGGGAGGATTACAGACCCAGTACTTC.

The V gene is TRBV5-4, the J gene TRBJ2-1, with 7 nucleotides matching TRBD2. Per germline, CDR1 SGHNT and CDR2 YYREEE (reference sequence). This CDR3 is built from 16 residues. V trimming: 0 bases; J trimming: 3 bases; junction bases outside the gene matches: 6. CDR3 protein: CASSLGGRGDYNEQFF. The DNA of the CDR3 is TGTGCCAGCAGCTTGGGGGGGAGGGGAGACTACAATGAGCAGTTCTTC.

This clone was counted between two and nine times. This chain's CDR3 is CATSSGGFQETQYF. As DNA, the CDR3 is TGTGCCACCAGCAGCGGGGGGTTCCAAGAGACCCAGTACTTC. The rearrangement links TRBV15 to TRBJ2-5, with 7 bases fitting TRBD2. This CDR3 has 14 residues. Germline CDR1 is LNHNV and CDR2 is YYDKDF (reference sequence). Germline trimming cut 3 bases from V and 1 base from J; bases unmatched to any gene: 2.

The chain links TRBV19 to TRBJ2-7; no clear D. The V end lost 3 bases, the J end lost 6 bases, and 15 bases lay between the germline ends. The CDR3 totals 14 residues. Germline assignment: CDR1 LNHDA and CDR2 SQIVND (reference sequence). The CDR3 sequence is CASSIARGAREQYF. The CDR3 DNA follows: TGTGCCAGTAGTATTGCCAGAGGAGCGCGCGAGCAGTACTTC.

The chain joins TRBV7-2 to TRBJ2-7; possible D gene TRBD2, 6 bases. With 3 bases removed from V and 0 bases from J, the gap between germline ends came to 18 bases. Germline V lookup: CDR1 SGHTA, CDR2 FQGNSA. The CDR3 is made up of 17 amino acids. CDR3 in DNA: TGTGCCAGCAGCTTGCAAGCCGGGGGTACCTCCTCCTACGAGCAGTACTTC. Translating it yields CASSLQAGGTSSYEQYF. The complete variable domain, with remaining parts taken from reference TRBV7-2 and TRBJ2-7, reads GAGVSQSPSNKVTEKGKDVELRCDPISGHTALYWYRQSLGQGLEFLIYFQGNSAPDKSGLPSDRFSAERTGGSVSTLTIQRTQQEDSAVYLCASSLQAGGTSSYEQYFGPGTRLTVT.

As DNA, the CDR3 is TGTGCCAGTAGTTCCCCCCACGGGGGGGTCACAGATACGCAGTATTTT. Residues: CASSSPHGGVTDTQYF. The V and J genes are TRBV19 and TRBJ2-3; TRBD2 aligns across 8 bases. The CDR3 is made up of 16 amino acids. V shed 5 bases, J shed 2 bases, and the junction held 9 bases outside the gene matches. CDR1 LNHDA and CDR2 SQIVND come from the germline V gene (reference sequence).

This chain links TRBV7-9 with TRBJ2-7; D is unresolved. Trimming cost V 5 bases and J 2 bases, with 10 bases left between them. Germline loops: CDR1 SEHNR, CDR2 FQNEAQ (reference sequence). This CDR3 is 13 amino acids long. CDR3 residues: CASSPPTAYEQYF. DNA of the CDR3: TGTGCCAGCAGCCCGCCCACGGCCTACGAGCAGTACTTC. The full variable domain, its missing parts supplied by reference TRBV7-9 and TRBJ2-7, is DTGVSQNPRHKITKRGQNVTFRCDPISEHNRLYWYRQTLGQGPEFLTYFQNEAQLEKSRLLSDRFSAERPKGSFSTLEIQRTEQGDSAMYLCASSPPTAYEQYFGPGTRLTVT.

This clone was observed a single time. This rearrangement joins TRBV2 to TRBJ2-3; D may be TRBD2 (5 bases). This CDR3 region has 13 residues. Trimming removed 3 bases at V and 4 bases at J, with 8 bases between. Germline V lookup: CDR1 SNHLY, CDR2 FYNNEI. CDR3 coding DNA: TGTGCCAGCAGTGACGGACTTCCAGATACGCAGTATTTT. It specifies CASSDGLPDTQYF.

The CDR3 bases are TGTGCCAGCAGTCCCACCGAGGGAGCGGTGAGGGGCTACACCTTC. The encoded protein is CASSPTEGAVRGYTF. The rearrangement joins TRBV27 to TRBJ1-2; D is unclear. The V and J ends lost 5 bases and 8 bases respectively, with 21 bases between them. Germline CDR1 MNHEY, CDR2 SMNVEV (reference sequence). CDR3 length: 15 amino acids.

The chain recombines TRBV11-1 with TRBJ1-1, with 8 bases lining up with TRBD1. After removal of 5 bases from V and 10 bases from J, the junction contained 12 bases not matched to a gene. The CDR3 sequence is 14 residues long. CDR1 is SGHAT and CDR2 is FQDESV in the germline V gene (reference sequence). CDR3 sequence reads: CASSQTTGAGRAFF. In DNA form, the CDR3 reads TGTGCCAGCAGCCAAACGACAGGGGCGGGCCGAGCTTTCTTT. The variable domain in full, completed from reference TRBV11-1 and TRBJ1-1, reads EAEVAQSPRYKITEKSQAVAFWCDPISGHATLYWYRQILGQGPELLVQFQDESVVDDSQLPKDRFSAERLKGVDSTLKIQPAELGDSAMYLCASSQTTGAGRAFFGQGTRLTVV.

This clone was observed a single time. This chain joins TRBV9 and TRBJ2-1, with 8 bases that match TRBD2. The CDR3 is made up of 16 amino acids. The V and J ends lost 0 bases and 4 bases, in that order; junction bases with no gene match: 6. Germline V CDR1 and CDR2: SGDLS, YYNGEE. The CDR3 protein is CASSVAPERGYNEQFF. The DNA of the CDR3 is TGTGCCAGCAGCGTAGCCCCGGAGCGGGGGTACAATGAGCAGTTCTTC. The full variable domain, in which reference TRBV9 and TRBJ2-1 provide the parts outside the CDR3, is DSGVTQTPKHLITATGQRVTLRCSPRSGDLSVYWYQQSLDQGLQFLIQYYNGEERAKGNILERFSAQQFPDLHSELNLSSLELGDSALYFCASSVAPERGYNEQFFGPGTRLTVL.

This chain connects TRBV2 to TRBJ2-5; 7 bases agree with TRBD2. V lost 7 bases, J lost 5 bases, and 10 bases stayed unmatched. The CDR3 runs 14 residues. Germline V CDR1 and CDR2: SNHLY, FYNNEI. The CDR3 reads CASKVSGGWETQYF. For the CDR3, the DNA is TGTGCCAGCAAGGTGTCGGGGGGATGGGAGACCCAGTACTTC.